Presented here are 2 T cell receptor beta chains from one specimen sequenced in a study of cytomegalovirus exposure and HLA in healthy donors. The PCR was carried out with 60 Vbeta primers and 13 Jbeta primers. The table came from immunoSEQ multiplex PCR; TCRdb's copy has only in-frame clones and leaves some out. The data hold 50,000 to 75,000 clones, with 65% to 80% observed a single time. Sequencing input: PBMCs. The receptors were sampled from a man between 25 and 39 years old in good health and CMV-seropositive.

The chain is built from TRBV5-1 and TRBJ1-5, with a weak D call TRBD1 (5 bases). This CDR3 contains 18 residues. The V gene's germline CDR1 is SGHRS and CDR2 YFSETQ. Trimming pared 0 bases from V and 2 bases from J, leaving 18 bases between. The CDR3 sequence is CASSLAGRCYMRNQPQHF. CDR3 in DNA: TGCGCCAGCAGCTTGGCAGGGAGGTGTTATATGCGCAATCAGCCCCAGCATTTT.

The chain's CDR3 is CASSILNGGTYEQYF. DNA for the CDR3: TGTGCCAGTAGTATATTAAACGGGGGGACCTACGAGCAGTACTTC. The J gene is TRBJ2-7, the V gene TRBV19; 7 nucleotides align to TRBD2. The CDR3 is 15 residues long. Germline CDR1 LNHDA, CDR2 SQIVND (reference sequence). Trimming removed 2 bases from V and 2 bases from J; junction bases left unmatched: 6. The full variable domain, in which reference TRBV19 and TRBJ2-7 provide the parts outside the CDR3, is DGGITQSPKYLFRKEGQNVTLSCEQNLNHDAMYWYRQDPGQGLRLIYYSQIVNDFQKGDIAEGYSVSREKKESFPLTVTSAQKNPTAFYLCASSILNGGTYEQYFGPGTRLTVT.